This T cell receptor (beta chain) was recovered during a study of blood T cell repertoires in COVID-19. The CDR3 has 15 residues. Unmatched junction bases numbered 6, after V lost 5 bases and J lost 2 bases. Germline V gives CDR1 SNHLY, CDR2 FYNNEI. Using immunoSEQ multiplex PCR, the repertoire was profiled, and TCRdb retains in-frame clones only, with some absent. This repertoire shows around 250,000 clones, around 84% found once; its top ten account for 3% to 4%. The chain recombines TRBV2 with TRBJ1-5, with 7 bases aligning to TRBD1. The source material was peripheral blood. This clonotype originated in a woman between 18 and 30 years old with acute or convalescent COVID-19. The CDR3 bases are TGTGCCAGCAGTTACGACAGGGCGGGCAATCAGCCCCAGCATTTT. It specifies CASSYDRAGNQPQHF.